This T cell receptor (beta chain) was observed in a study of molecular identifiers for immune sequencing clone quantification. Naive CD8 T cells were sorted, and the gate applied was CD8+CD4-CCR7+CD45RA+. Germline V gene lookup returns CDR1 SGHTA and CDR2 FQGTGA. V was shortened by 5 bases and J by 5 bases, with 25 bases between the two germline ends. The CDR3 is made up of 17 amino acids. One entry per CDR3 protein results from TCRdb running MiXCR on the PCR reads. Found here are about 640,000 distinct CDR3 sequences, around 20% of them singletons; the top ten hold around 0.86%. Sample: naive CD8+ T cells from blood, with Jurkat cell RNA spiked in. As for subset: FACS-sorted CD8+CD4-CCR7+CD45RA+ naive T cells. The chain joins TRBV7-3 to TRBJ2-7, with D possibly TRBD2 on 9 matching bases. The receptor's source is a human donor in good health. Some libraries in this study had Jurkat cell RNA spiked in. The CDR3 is CASSPDRGSSGSHEQYF. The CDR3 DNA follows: TGTGCCAGCAGCCCTGACAGGGGCAGTAGCGGGAGCCACGAGCAGTACTTC. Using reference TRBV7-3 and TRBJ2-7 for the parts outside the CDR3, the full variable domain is GAGVSQTPSNKVTEKGKYVELRCDPISGHTALYWYRQSLGQGPEFLIYFQGTGAADDSGLPNDRFFAVRPEGSVSTLKIQRTERGDSAVYLCASSPDRGSSGSHEQYFGPGTRLTVT.